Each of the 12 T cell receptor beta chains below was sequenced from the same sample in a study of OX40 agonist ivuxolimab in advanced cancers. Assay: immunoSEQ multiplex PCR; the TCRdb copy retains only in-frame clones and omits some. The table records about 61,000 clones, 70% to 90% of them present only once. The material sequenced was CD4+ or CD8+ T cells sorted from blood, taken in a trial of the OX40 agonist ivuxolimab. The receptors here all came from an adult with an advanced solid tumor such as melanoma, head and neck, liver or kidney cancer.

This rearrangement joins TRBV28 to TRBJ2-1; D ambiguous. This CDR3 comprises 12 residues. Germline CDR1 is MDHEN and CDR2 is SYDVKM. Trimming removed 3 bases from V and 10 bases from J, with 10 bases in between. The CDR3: CASSFQHYEQFF. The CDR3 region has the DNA TGTGCCAGCAGTTTCCAGCACTACGAGCAGTTCTTC.

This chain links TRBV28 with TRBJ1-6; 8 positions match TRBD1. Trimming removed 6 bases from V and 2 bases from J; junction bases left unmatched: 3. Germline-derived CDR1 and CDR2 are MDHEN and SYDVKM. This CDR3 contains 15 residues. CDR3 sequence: CASSRTGTYNSPLHF. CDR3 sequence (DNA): TGTGCCAGCAGCCGGACAGGGACCTATAATTCACCCCTCCACTTT.

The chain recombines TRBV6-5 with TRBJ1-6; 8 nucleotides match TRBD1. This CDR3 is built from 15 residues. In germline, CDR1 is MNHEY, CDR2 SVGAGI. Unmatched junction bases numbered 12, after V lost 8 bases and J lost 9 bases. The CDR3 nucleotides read TGTGCCAGCTACTGGACCGGGACAGGAGGTTCACCCCTCCACTTT. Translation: CASYWTGTGGSPLHF.

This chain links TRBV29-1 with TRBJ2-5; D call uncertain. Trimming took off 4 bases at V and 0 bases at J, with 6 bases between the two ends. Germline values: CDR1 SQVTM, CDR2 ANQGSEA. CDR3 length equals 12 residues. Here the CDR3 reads CSVVAYQETQYF. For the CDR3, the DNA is TGCAGCGTTGTTGCGTACCAAGAGACCCAGTACTTC.

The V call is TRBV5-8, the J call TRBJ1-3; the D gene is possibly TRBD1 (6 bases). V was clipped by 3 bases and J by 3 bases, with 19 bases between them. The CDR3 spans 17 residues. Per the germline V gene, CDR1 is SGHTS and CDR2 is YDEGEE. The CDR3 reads CASSSVLGAPLGNTIYF. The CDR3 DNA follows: TGTGCCAGCAGCTCCGTTCTGGGGGCCCCCCTTGGAAACACCATATATTTT. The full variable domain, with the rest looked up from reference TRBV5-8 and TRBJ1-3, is EAGVTQSPTHLIKTRGQQATLRCSPISGHTSVYWYQQALGLGLQFLLWYDEGEERNRGNFPPRFSGRQFPNYSSELNVNALELEDSALYLCASSSVLGAPLGNTIYFGEGSWLTVV.

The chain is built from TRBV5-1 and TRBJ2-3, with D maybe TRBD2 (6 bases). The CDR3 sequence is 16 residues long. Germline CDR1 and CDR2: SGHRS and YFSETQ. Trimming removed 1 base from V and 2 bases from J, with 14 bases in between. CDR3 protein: CASSLFAGSNTDTQYF. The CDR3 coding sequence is TGCGCCAGCAGCTTGTTTGCGGGGAGTAACACAGATACGCAGTATTTT.

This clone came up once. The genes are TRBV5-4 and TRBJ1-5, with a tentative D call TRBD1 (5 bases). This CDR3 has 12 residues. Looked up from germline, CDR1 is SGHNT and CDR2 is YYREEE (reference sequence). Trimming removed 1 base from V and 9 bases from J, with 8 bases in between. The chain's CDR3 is CASSLLGRPQHF. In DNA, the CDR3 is TGTGCCAGCAGCTTGCTGGGGCGGCCCCAGCATTTT. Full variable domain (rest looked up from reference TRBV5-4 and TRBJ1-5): ETGVTQSPTHLIKTRGQQVTLRCSSQSGHNTVSWYQQALGQGPQFIFQYYREEENGRGNFPPRFSGLQFPNYSSELNVNALELDDSALYLCASSLLGRPQHFGDGTRLSIL.

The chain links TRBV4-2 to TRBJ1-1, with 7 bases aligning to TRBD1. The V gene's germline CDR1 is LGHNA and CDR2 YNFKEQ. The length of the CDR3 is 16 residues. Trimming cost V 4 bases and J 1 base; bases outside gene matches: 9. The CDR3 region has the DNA TGTGCCAGCAGCCGAAGCGACAGGGACAAGAACACTGAAGCTTTCTTT. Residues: CASSRSDRDKNTEAFF.

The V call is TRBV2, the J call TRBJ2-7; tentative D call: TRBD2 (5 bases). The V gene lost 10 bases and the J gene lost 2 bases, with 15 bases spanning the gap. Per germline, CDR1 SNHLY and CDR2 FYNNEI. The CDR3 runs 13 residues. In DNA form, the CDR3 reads TGTGCCACCGGCGAGGGCGCCGCCTACGAGCAGTACTTC. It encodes CATGEGAAYEQYF. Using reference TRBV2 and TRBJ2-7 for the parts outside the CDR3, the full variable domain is EPEVTQTPSHQVTQMGQEVILRCVPISNHLYFYWYRQILGQKVEFLVSFYNNEISEKSEIFDDQFSVERPDGSNFTLKIRSTKLEDSAMYFCATGEGAAYEQYFGPGTRLTVT.

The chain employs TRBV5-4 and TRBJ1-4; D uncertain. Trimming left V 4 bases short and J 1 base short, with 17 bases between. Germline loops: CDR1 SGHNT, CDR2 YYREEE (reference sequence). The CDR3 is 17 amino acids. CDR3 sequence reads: CASSLEVPGKTNEKLFF. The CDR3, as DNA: TGTGCCAGCAGCCTGGAGGTCCCAGGAAAAACTAATGAAAAACTGTTTTTT.

Here the CDR3 DNA reads TGTGCCAGCAGTGAACCCTTTAGGAACGAGCAGTACTTC. Translating it yields CASSEPFRNEQYF. The chain couples TRBV2 to TRBJ2-7; D is unclear. Deletions cut 2 bases from V and 5 bases from J, with 10 bases between. CDR1 SNHLY and CDR2 FYNNEI come from the germline V gene. The CDR3 is 13 amino acids.

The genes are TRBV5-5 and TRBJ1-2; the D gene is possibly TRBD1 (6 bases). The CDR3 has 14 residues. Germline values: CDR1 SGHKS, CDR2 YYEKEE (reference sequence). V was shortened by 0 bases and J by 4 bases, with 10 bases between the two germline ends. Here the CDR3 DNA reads TGTGCCAGCAGCTTGGGCAGGGGCGGCTATGGCTACACCTTC. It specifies CASSLGRGGYGYTF.